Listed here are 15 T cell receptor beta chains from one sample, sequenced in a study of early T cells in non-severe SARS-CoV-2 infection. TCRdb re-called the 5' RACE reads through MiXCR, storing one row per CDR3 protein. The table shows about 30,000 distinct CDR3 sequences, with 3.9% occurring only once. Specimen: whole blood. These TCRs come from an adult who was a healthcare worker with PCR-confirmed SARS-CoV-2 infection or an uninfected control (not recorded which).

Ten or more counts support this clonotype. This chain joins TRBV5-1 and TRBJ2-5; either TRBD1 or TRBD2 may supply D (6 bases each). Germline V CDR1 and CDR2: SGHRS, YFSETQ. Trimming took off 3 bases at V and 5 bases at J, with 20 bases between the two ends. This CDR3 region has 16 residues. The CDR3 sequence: CASSWDLRQGFETQYF. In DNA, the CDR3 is TGCGCCAGCAGCTGGGACTTACGTCAGGGGTTCGAGACCCAGTACTTC.

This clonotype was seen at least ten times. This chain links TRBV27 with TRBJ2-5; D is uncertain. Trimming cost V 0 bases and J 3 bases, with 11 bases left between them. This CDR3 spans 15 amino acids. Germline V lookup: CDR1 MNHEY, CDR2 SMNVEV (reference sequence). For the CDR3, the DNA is TGTGCCAGCAGTTTATCGAAAACAAACAAAGAGACCCAGTACTTC. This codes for CASSLSKTNKETQYF.

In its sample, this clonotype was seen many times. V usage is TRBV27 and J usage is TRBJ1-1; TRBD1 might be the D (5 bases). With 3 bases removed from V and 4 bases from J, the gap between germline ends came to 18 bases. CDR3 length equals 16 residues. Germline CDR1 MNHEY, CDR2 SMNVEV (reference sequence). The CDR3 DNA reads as TGTGCCAGCAGTTTCATCCCCTTTGGGGGGGGCACTGAAGCTTTCTTT. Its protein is CASSFIPFGGGTEAFF.

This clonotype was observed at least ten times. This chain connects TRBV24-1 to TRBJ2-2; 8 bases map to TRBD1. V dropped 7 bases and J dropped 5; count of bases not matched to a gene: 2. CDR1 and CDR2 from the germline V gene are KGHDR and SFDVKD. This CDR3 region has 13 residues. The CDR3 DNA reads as TGTGCCACCAGCGGACAGGGTACCGGGGAGCTGTTTTTT. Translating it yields CATSGQGTGELFF.

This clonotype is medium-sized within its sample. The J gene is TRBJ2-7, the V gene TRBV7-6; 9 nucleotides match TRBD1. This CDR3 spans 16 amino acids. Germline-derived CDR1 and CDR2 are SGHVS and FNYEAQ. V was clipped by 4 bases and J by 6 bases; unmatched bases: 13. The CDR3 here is CASSSIPGTGTLEQYF. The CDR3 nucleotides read TGTGCCAGCAGCTCCATTCCCGGGACAGGGACTCTCGAGCAGTACTTC.

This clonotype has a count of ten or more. The CDR3 coding sequence is TGCGCCAGCAGCCTGGGGGCCCAAGGAGGAACCCTCCACTTT. It codes for CASSLGAQGGTLHF. The chain has TRBV5-1 and TRBJ1-6; possible D gene TRBD1, 6 bases. The CDR3 has 14 residues. The germline V gene has CDR1 SGHRS and CDR2 YFSETQ. Trimming removed 4 bases at V and 14 bases at J, with 19 bases between.

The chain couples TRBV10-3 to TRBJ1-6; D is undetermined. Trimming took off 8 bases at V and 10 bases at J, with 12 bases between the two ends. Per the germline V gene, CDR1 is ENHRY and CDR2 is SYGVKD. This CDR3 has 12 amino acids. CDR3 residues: CAIRRSNSPLHF. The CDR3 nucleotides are TGTGCCATCCGCAGGAGTAACTCACCCCTCCACTTT.

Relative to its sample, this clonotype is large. Written as DNA, the CDR3 is TGTGCCAGCAGTACTCGAGCAGGGGGATCCCCCTATGGCTACACCTTC. As protein: CASSTRAGGSPYGYTF. The J gene is TRBJ1-2, the V gene TRBV12-3 or TRBV12-4, with 7 bases identical to TRBD1. The CDR3 length is 16 residues. Losses at the gene ends were 5 bases for V and 4 bases for J; bases not matched to a gene: 13.

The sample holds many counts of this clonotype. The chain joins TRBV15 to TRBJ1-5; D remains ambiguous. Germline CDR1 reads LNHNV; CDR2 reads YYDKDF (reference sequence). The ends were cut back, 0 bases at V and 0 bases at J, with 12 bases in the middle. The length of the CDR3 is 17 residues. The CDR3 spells CATSRDRADYSNQPQHF. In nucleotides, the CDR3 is TGTGCCACCAGCAGAGATCGGGCAGATTATAGCAATCAGCCCCAGCATTTT.

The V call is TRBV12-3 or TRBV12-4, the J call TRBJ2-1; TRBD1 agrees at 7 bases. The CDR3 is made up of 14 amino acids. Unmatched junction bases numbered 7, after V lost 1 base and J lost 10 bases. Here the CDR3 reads CASSLGQGVREQFF. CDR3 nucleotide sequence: TGTGCCAGCAGTTTAGGTCAGGGGGTCAGGGAGCAGTTCTTC.

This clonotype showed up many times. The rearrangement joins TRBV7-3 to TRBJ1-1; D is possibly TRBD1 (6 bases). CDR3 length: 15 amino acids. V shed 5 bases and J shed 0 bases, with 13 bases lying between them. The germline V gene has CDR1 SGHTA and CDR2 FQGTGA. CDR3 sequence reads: CASSPGQNMNTEAFF. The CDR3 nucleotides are TGTGCCAGCAGCCCCGGACAGAATATGAACACTGAAGCTTTCTTT. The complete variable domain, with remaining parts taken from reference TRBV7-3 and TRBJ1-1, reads GAGVSQTPSNKVTEKGKYVELRCDPISGHTALYWYRQSLGQGPEFLIYFQGTGAADDSGLPNDRFFAVRPEGSVSTLKIQRTERGDSAVYLCASSPGQNMNTEAFFGQGTRLTVV.

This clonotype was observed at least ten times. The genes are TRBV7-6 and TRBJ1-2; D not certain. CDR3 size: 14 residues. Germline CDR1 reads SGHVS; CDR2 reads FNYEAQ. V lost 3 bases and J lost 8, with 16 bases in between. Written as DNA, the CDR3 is TGTGCCAGCAGCTTGGATAGGGCGACGGCGGGCTACACCTTC. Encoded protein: CASSLDRATAGYTF.

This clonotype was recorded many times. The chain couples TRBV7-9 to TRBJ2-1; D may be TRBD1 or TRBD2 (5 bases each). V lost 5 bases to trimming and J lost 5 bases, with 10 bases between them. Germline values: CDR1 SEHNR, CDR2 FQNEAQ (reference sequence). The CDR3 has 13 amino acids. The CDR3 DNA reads TGTGCCAGCAGCCCGGTGGGGGACAATGAGCAGTTCTTC. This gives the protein CASSPVGDNEQFF. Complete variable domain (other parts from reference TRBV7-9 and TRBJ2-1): DTGVSQNPRHKITKRGQNVTFRCDPISEHNRLYWYRQTLGQGPEFLTYFQNEAQLEKSRLLSDRFSAERPKGSFSTLEIQRTEQGDSAMYLCASSPVGDNEQFFGPGTRLTVL.

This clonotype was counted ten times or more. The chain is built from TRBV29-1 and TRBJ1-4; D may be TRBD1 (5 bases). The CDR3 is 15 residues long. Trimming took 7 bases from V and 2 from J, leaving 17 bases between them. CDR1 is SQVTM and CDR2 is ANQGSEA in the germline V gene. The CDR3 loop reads CSEIRTGTTNEKLFF. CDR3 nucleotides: TGCAGCGAGATTCGGACGGGGACTACTAATGAAAAACTGTTTTTT.

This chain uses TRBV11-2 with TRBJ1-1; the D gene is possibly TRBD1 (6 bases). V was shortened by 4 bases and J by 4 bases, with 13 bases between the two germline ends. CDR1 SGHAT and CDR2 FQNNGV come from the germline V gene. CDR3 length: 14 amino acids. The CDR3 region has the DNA TGTGCCAGCAGCTCAATCAGGGGCCCCACTGAAGCTTTCTTT. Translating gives CASSSIRGPTEAFF.